Included here is one T cell receptor beta chain sequence, with context. The antigen is not known. This CDR3 is 16 amino acids long. The germline V gene has CDR1 PRHDT and CDR2 FYEKMQ (reference sequence). The ends lost 5 bases at V and 0 bases at J; junction bases unmatched: 4. This sample was included in a study of cytomegalovirus exposure and HLA in healthy donors. General study results and limits: Earlier analysis found most TCR beta V segments productive about 87% or about 30% of the time.

13 Jbeta primers and 60 Vbeta primers were used for the PCR. Methods used by the authors: About 12 million shared chains were among the 65 million to 85 million unique TCR beta chains that a later analysis counted. Sequenced by immunoSEQ multiplex PCR; TCRdb stores in-frame clones only, minus some. That table supplies the V and J calls and clone size; D and trimming were determined from the DNA. The sample lists 70,000 to 90,000 clones, more than 75% occurring once. This sequence joins TRBV13 and TRBJ2-3; 11 bases fit TRBD2. The sequence derives from a male donor in good health and CMV-seropositive. Material: PBMCs. CDR3 protein: CASSLSGGVSTDTQYF. The CDR3 DNA is TGTGCCAGCAGCCTTAGCGGGGGGGTCAGCACAGATACGCAGTATTTT. The variable domain in full, with the rest retrieved from reference TRBV13 and TRBJ2-3, is AAGVIQSPRHLIKEKRETATLKCYPIPRHDTVYWYQQGPGQDPQFLISFYEKMQSDKGSIPDRFSAQQFSDYHSELNMSSLELGDSALYFCASSLSGGVSTDTQYFGPGTRLTVL.